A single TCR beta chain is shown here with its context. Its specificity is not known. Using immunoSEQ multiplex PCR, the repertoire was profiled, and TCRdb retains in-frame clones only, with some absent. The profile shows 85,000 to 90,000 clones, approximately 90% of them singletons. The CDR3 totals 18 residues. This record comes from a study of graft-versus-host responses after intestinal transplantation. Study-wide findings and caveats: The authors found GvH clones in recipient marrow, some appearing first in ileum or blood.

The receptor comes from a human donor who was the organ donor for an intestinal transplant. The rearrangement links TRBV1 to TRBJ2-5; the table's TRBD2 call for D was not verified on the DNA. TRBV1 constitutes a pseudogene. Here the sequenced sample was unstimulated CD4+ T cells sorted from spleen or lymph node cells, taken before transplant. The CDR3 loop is CTSSQVGKGREGQETQYF. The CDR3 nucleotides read TGCACCAGCAGCCAAGTTGGAAAAGGGCGGGAGGGCCAAGAGACCCAGTACTTC.